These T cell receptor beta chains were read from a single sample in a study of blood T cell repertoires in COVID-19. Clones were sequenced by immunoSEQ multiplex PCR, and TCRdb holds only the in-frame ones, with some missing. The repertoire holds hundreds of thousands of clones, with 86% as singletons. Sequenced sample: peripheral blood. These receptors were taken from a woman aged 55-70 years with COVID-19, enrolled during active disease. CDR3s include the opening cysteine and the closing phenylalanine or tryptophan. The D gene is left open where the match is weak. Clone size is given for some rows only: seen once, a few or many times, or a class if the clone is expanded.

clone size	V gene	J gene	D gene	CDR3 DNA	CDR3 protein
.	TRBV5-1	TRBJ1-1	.	TGCGCCAGCCGGACGGACTTGAACACTGAAGCTTTCTTT	CASRTDLNTEAFF
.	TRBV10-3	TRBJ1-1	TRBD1	TGTGCCATCAGCAGGACAGGGGGCGCGGAGACTGAAGCTTTCTTT	CAISRTGGAETEAFF
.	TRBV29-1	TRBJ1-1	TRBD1	TGCAGCGTTGCTACAGGGGGCACTGAAGCTTTCTTT	CSVATGGTEAFF
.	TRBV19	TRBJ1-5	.	TGTGCCAGTAGTAGATCCCAGGGTAGCAATCAGCCCCAGCATTTT	CASSRSQGSNQPQHF
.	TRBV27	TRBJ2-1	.	TGTGCCAGCAGTTTATCATTTAGGGACTTTAACAATGAGCAGTTCTTC	CASSLSFRDFNNEQFF
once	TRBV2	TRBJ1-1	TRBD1	TGTGCCAGCAGTGCGGGACAGGGGCACACTGAAGCTTTCTTT	CASSAGQGHTEAFF
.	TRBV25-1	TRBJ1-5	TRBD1	TGTGCCAGCGGACCTTTGGGAGGGGGACAGGGGGGCAATCAGCCCCAGCATTTT	CASGPLGGGQGGNQPQHF
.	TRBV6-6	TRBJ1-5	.	TGTGCCAGCAGTTCAGGGAGCAATCAGCCCCAGCATTTT	CASSSGSNQPQHF
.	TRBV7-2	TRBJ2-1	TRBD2	TGTGCCAGCAGCTTAGGCACGGGGGGGATACACAATGAGCAGTTCTTC	CASSLGTGGIHNEQFF
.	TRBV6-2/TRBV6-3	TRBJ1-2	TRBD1	TGTGCCAGCAGCAAATTCCCGGGACAGGGAGTCTATGGCTACACCTTC	CASSKFPGQGVYGYTF
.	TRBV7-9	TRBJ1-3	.	TGTGCCAGCAGCCCCATTGCGGGGGAACAGCCCTACTCTGGAAACACCATATATTTT	CASSPIAGEQPYSGNTIYF
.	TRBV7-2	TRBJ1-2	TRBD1	TGTGCCAGCAGCTTAGTACAGGGGGCGGAGGGCTACACCTTC	CASSLVQGAEGYTF
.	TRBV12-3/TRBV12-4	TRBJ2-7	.	TGTGCCAGCAGTTTTGGCGGGGGCTCGCAGTACTTC	CASSFGGGSQYF
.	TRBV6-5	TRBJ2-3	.	TGTGCCAGCAGTTACTGGACAGTTGGTGGCACAGATACGCAGTATTTT	CASSYWTVGGTDTQYF